This TCR beta chain was identified in a study of circulating and synovial CD4+ cells in juvenile arthritis (dated by TCRdb to between 2012 and 2015). Turning to the overall study: Within each patient, the TCRbeta CDR3 repertoires of synovial CD4 T cells, bulk blood CD4 T cells and circulating HLA-DR+ CD4 T cells were compared. The goal of the repertoire sequencing was to confirm that synovial clonotypes were enriched in a circulating synovial-like CD4 T cell subset.

CDR1 and CDR2 were assigned from the germline V gene as SGDLS and YYNGEE. The CDR3 starts with the cysteine, ends with the phenylalanine, and has 14 residues. The entry retains the CDR3 DNA only, 42 bases that are in frame from base 1. From V the trimming removes 4 bases and from J it removes 5 bases, while the gene matches leave 5 bases of the junction unaccounted for. For this clone: It has no known antigen specificity. The input lacks base qualities; no much larger clone sits a single base away.

Library creation used the immunoSEQ multiplex PCR assay. TCRbeta CDR3 sequencing was carried out by an external provider as a commercial service. The original methods were these. The analyses used productive nucleotide sequences together with amino acid sequences obtained by in silico translation. Diversity was measured with Renyi entropy across alpha values, using the median of 200 repeated subsamples to equalise sample size. For clustering, the distance between each pair of repertoires was computed as one minus the Chao-modified Jaccard index, which corrected for under-sampling. Frequency-weighted overlap with synovial clonotypes was calculated across 200 sample sizes, using 200 draws without replacement for each, and the value reported was the one at the size of the smaller sample. What TCRdb holds here is the immuneACCESS table cut down to in-frame rearrangements. Part of the clones is not present; checked against another copy, under half of the missing clones reflect an unresolved V gene, and the others are unexplained. The DNA gave D and trimming, while V, J and clone size come from that table. The sample table lists about 36,000 clones, 85% to 95% of them with a count of one. The top ten constitute around 0.67% of the sample.

Broad study findings and their caveats: Circulating pathogenic-like lymphocytes clustered with synovial T cells and shared a substantially higher fraction of CDR3 sequences with synovium than bulk blood. Because T cell genome counts differed by at least an order of magnitude between CPL and bulk blood CD4 samples, sample-size effects were addressed. Since overlap with synovium went up as sequencing depth increased, the measured fractions of shared clonotypes likely underestimated the full repertoire overlap. The difference between circulating pathogenic-like lymphocytes and bulk blood T cells was not detected by traditional Vbeta family usage analysis. Lower diversity was observed in synovial and circulating pathogenic-like lymphocyte repertoires than in bulk blood CD4 repertoires, and some CPL samples were found to be as oligoclonal as synovium.

The sequenced samples came from patients who had active juvenile idiopathic arthritis. Sorting was carried out immediately after cells were thawed, and dead cells were excluded with Live/Dead Fixable Near-IR Stain. The chain employs TRBV9 and TRBJ1-5; TRBD1 aligns with 8 central bases. Sequenced: CD4+ T cells from blood. This TCR derives from a human donor with juvenile idiopathic arthritis. The CDR3 protein sequence reads: CASSSGQGYQPQHF. The DNA sequence is TGTGCCAGCAGCTCCGGACAGGGTTATCAGCCCCAGCATTTT.